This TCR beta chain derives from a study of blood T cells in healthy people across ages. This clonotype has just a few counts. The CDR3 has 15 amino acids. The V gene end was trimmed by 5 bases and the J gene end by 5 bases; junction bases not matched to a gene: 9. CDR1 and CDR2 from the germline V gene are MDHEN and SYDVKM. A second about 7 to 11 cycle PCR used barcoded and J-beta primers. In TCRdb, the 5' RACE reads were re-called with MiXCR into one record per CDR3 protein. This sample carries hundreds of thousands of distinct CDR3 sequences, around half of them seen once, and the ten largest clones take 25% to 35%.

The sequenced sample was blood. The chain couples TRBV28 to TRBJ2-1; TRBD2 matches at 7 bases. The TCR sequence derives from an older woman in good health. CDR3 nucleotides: TGTGCCAGCAGTCCTTTGGGAGGGAGCCACAATGAGCAGTTCTTC. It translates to CASSPLGGSHNEQFF.